The 23 T cell receptor beta chains presented below share a single source sample, sequenced in a study of cytomegalovirus exposure and HLA in healthy donors. A multiplex PCR was run with 60 Vbeta primers and 13 Jbeta primers. Method: immunoSEQ multiplex PCR; TCRdb's copy keeps in-frame clones and lacks some. The data show approximately 150,000 clones, more than 65% seen once. The material sequenced was PBMCs. All receptors derive from a woman aged 40 to 55 in good health and CMV-seropositive.

V gene TRBV5-4 combines with J gene TRBJ1-2; 11 bases are shared with TRBD1. There are 16 residues in the CDR3. Germline trimming cut 3 bases from V and 4 bases from J; bases unmatched to any gene: 8. Per germline, CDR1 SGHNT and CDR2 YYREEE (reference sequence). Here the CDR3 reads CASSSGQGVVGYGYTF. CDR3 coding DNA: TGTGCCAGCAGCTCGGGACAGGGGGTGGTGGGCTATGGCTACACCTTC.

The chain is built from TRBV9 and TRBJ1-2; a possible D gene is TRBD1 (6 bases). V was pared by 0 bases and J by 4 bases, with 10 bases between. The germline CDR1 and CDR2 sequences are SGDLS and YYNGEE. The CDR3 contains 14 residues. DNA for the CDR3: TGTGCCAGCAGCGTAGAGGGGGTGCCCTATGGCTACACCTTC. Encoded protein: CASSVEGVPYGYTF.

This clone showed up just a few times. The chain employs TRBV18 and TRBJ2-1, with 11 bases aligning to TRBD2. The CDR3 length is 15 residues. The J segment lost 8 bases and the V segment lost 8 bases, leaving 11 bases of the junction unmatched. Germline V gene data show CDR1 as KGHSH and CDR2 as LQKENI. The CDR3 reads CASTITSGSAYEQFF. DNA for the CDR3: TGTGCCAGCACCATCACTAGCGGGAGTGCCTATGAGCAGTTCTTC.

The chain couples TRBV5-1 to TRBJ1-2, with 7 bases lining up with TRBD1. V lost 4 bases, J lost 8 bases, and 8 bases stayed unmatched. Per the germline V gene, CDR1 is SGHRS and CDR2 is YFSETQ. The CDR3 extends over 13 amino acids. CDR3 nucleotide sequence: TGCGCCAGCAGCCCAGACAGGGTGCAGGGCTACACCTTC. Its translation: CASSPDRVQGYTF.

This chain uses TRBV5-4 with TRBJ2-5; D is perhaps TRBD1 (6 bases). CDR3 size: 14 residues. CDR1 and CDR2 from the germline V gene are SGHNT and YYREEE (reference sequence). The germline V and J ends were trimmed by 0 bases and 5 bases, with 11 bases remaining between them. In nucleotides, the CDR3 is TGTGCCAGCAGCTTGGTGAACAGGGCTGAGACCCAGTACTTC. Its translation: CASSLVNRAETQYF.

The chain carries TRBV4-1 and TRBJ2-1; 15 nucleotides match TRBD2. There are 19 residues in the CDR3. Germline lookup yields CDR1 MGHRA and CDR2 YSYEKL. Germline trimming cut 0 bases from V and 5 bases from J; bases unmatched to any gene: 8. DNA of the CDR3: TGCGCCAGCAGCCAAGATAGGACTAGCGGGAGGGCTGAGGACAATGAGCAGTTCTTC. It encodes CASSQDRTSGRAEDNEQFF.

This chain joins TRBV6-5 and TRBJ1-5, with 10 bases aligning to TRBD1. CDR3 length: 15 amino acids. The V gene's germline CDR1 is MNHEY and CDR2 SVGAGI. With V trimmed by 6 bases and J by 2 bases, 4 bases remained unmatched. The CDR3 DNA reads as TGTGCCAGCAGGGGGACAGGGGTCGGCAATCAGCCCCAGCATTTT. It codes for CASRGTGVGNQPQHF.

The chain couples TRBV7-3 to TRBJ2-1; perhaps TRBD2 as D (6 bases). Germline CDR1 reads SGHTA; CDR2 reads FQGTGA. The V and J ends lost 5 bases and 4 bases respectively, with 12 bases between them. This CDR3 comprises 14 residues. Written as DNA, the CDR3 is TGTGCCAGCAGCCCTCGGGGGACTTACAATGAGCAGTTCTTC. It specifies CASSPRGTYNEQFF.

The rearrangement joins TRBV2 to TRBJ2-7; TRBD1 agrees at 8 bases. The germline gives CDR1 SNHLY, CDR2 FYNNEI. The CDR3 has 14 amino acids. V gave up 6 bases and J gave up 2 bases; unmatched junction bases: 6. The CDR3 coding sequence is TGTGCCAGCAGGATCGGACAGGGCCCCTACGAGCAGTACTTC. This gives the protein CASRIGQGPYEQYF. The full variable domain, completed using reference TRBV2 and TRBJ2-7, is EPEVTQTPSHQVTQMGQEVILRCVPISNHLYFYWYRQILGQKVEFLVSFYNNEISEKSEIFDDQFSVERPDGSNFTLKIRSTKLEDSAMYFCASRIGQGPYEQYFGPGTRLTVT.

This clone was seen only once. V is TRBV28 and J is TRBJ1-5; perhaps TRBD1 as D (5 bases). CDR3 size: 16 residues. Trimming cost V 0 bases and J 1 base, with 10 bases left between them. The germline V gene encodes CDR1 MDHEN and CDR2 SYDVKM. CDR3 protein: CASSLWGGDSNQPQHF. CDR3 nucleotide sequence: TGTGCCAGCAGTTTATGGGGGGGGGACAGCAATCAGCCCCAGCATTTT.

This clone was seen only once. Germline and junction disagree at one end, which may indicate a read error. This rearrangement joins TRBV7-9 to TRBJ1-6; 7 bases are a match to TRBD1. Looked up from germline, CDR1 is SEHNR and CDR2 is FQNEAQ (reference sequence). CDR3 size: 16 residues. The CDR3 protein is CASSFRDREPNSPLNF. The CDR3 nucleotides are TGTGCCAGCAGCTTTCGAGACAGGGAGCCAAATTCACCCCTCAACTTT.

The chain is built from TRBV4-1 and TRBJ2-4; 11 bases match TRBD2. Germline values: CDR1 MGHRA, CDR2 YSYEKL. The CDR3 length is 16 residues. The V gene end was trimmed by 2 bases and the J gene end by 1 base; junction bases not matched to a gene: 1. The CDR3 region has the DNA TGCGCCAGCAGCCAACCTAGCGGGGGGGCCAAAAACATTCAGTACTTC. It translates to CASSQPSGGAKNIQYF.

CDR3 DNA sequence: TGCGCCAGCAGCCAACCACCACAACAGGTCGGCGACACCGGGGAGCTGTTTTTT. This gives the protein CASSQPPQQVGDTGELFF. V usage is TRBV4-1 and J usage is TRBJ2-2; weak D call: TRBD1 (5 bases). Per germline, CDR1 MGHRA and CDR2 YSYEKL. CDR3 length: 18 amino acids. Trimming removed 2 bases from V and 3 bases from J, with 19 bases in between.

This clone has more than one count but fewer than ten. The chain couples TRBV28 to TRBJ1-5, with a tentative D call TRBD1 (5 bases). The CDR3 covers 16 residues. Germline assignment: CDR1 MDHEN and CDR2 SYDVKM. V was pared by 3 bases and J by 0 bases, with 12 bases between. The CDR3 sequence: CASSFPRVYSNQPQHF. The DNA of the CDR3 is TGTGCCAGCAGTTTTCCCAGGGTATATAGCAATCAGCCCCAGCATTTT.

This clone was observed a handful of times. V and J are TRBV4-3 and TRBJ2-3; TRBD2 is a possible D gene (5 bases). CDR3 length: 14 residues. Germline CDR1 is LGHNA and CDR2 is YSLEER. Trimming removed 2 bases at V and 8 bases at J, with 14 bases between. CDR3 coding DNA: TGCGCCAGCAGCCAATTTAGTCGGGGAACTACGCAGTATTTT. Its protein product is CASSQFSRGTTQYF.

The rearrangement links TRBV5-1 to TRBJ2-3; the match to TRBD2 covers 11 bases. CDR1 and CDR2 from the germline V gene are SGHRS and YFSETQ. After removal of 0 bases from V and 0 bases from J, the junction contained 3 bases not matched to a gene. The CDR3 sequence is 17 residues long. CDR3 DNA: TGCGCCAGCAGCTTGGGCCTAGCGGGGGGCAGCACAGATACGCAGTATTTT. This translates into CASSLGLAGGSTDTQYF.

This chain connects TRBV7-9 to TRBJ2-7, with D perhaps TRBD2 (5 bases). Germline V gene sequence: CDR1 SEHNR, CDR2 FQNEAQ (reference sequence). This CDR3 comprises 13 residues. V was pared by 2 bases and J by 7 bases, with 12 bases between. CDR3 loop: CASSLTGSGEQYF. In DNA, the CDR3 is TGTGCCAGCAGCTTAACCGGGTCGGGAGAGCAGTACTTC.

The rearrangement uses TRBV4-1 and TRBJ1-1, with 7 bases lining up with TRBD1. This CDR3 is built from 14 residues. V lost 3 bases to trimming and J lost 4 bases; unmatched junction nucleotides: 5. Germline assignment: CDR1 MGHRA and CDR2 YSYEKL. The CDR3 sequence: CASSHEGAGTEAFF. The CDR3 DNA sequence: TGCGCCAGCAGCCACGAGGGGGCTGGCACTGAAGCTTTCTTT.

The rearrangement joins TRBV7-2 to TRBJ2-2; tentatively, D is TRBD1 (6 bases). The CDR3 loop spans 18 amino acids. Germline loops: CDR1 SGHTA, CDR2 FQGNSA. V was pared by 1 base and J by 0 bases, with 15 bases between. CDR3 loop: CASSLVSVGASNTGELFF. As DNA, the CDR3 is TGTGCCAGCAGCTTAGTCTCTGTGGGGGCGTCGAACACCGGGGAGCTGTTTTTT.

The rearrangement uses TRBV7-9 and TRBJ2-5; a weak D match, TRBD1 (6 bases). Trimming cost V 4 bases and J 0 bases, with 12 bases left between them. The CDR3 totals 15 residues. CDR1 and CDR2 from the germline V gene are SEHNR and FQNEAQ (reference sequence). The CDR3 sequence is CASSSDRRYQETQYF. CDR3 bases: TGTGCCAGCAGCTCGGACAGACGGTACCAAGAGACCCAGTACTTC.

This clone occurred a few times. V is TRBV5-4 and J is TRBJ1-1, with D perhaps TRBD1 (5 bases). V dropped 4 bases and J dropped 1 base, with 8 bases sitting between them. The CDR3 extends over 13 amino acids. The germline CDR1 and CDR2 sequences are SGHNT and YYREEE (reference sequence). DNA of the CDR3: TGTGCCAGCAGCCAGACAGCGAACACTGAAGCTTTCTTT. Protein sequence: CASSQTANTEAFF.

The chain links TRBV2 to TRBJ2-7, with 7 bases matching TRBD1. Germline CDR1 SNHLY, CDR2 FYNNEI. The CDR3 sequence is 15 residues long. V was pared by 7 bases and J by 2 bases, with 11 bases of the junction left unmatched. The CDR3 DNA reads TGTGCCAGCACTTCTCCCGGGACAGTCACCTACGAGCAGTACTTC. Its translation is CASTSPGTVTYEQYF.

J is TRBJ2-1 and V is TRBV19; a weak D match, TRBD1 (6 bases). V lost 6 bases to trimming and J lost 0 bases, with 18 bases between them. There are 17 residues in the CDR3. Germline V lookup: CDR1 LNHDA, CDR2 SQIVND (reference sequence). The CDR3 DNA follows: TGTGCCAGTAGCAAATCACAGGGCGGCAGCTCCTACAATGAGCAGTTCTTC. Translated: CASSKSQGGSSYNEQFF. The full variable domain, its missing parts supplied by reference TRBV19 and TRBJ2-1, is DGGITQSPKYLFRKEGQNVTLSCEQNLNHDAMYWYRQDPGQGLRLIYYSQIVNDFQKGDIAEGYSVSREKKESFPLTVTSAQKNPTAFYLCASSKSQGGSSYNEQFFGPGTRLTVL.